This TCR beta chain was recorded in a study of PD-L1 blockade in urothelial cancer. Overall study context: About 85% of the 29 patients were males with bladder-origin urothelial cancer. At 3 weeks (second dose) and 6 weeks after starting treatment, blood was analyzed.

Looked up from germline, CDR1 is GTSNPN and CDR2 is SVGIG (reference sequence). The J segment lost 7 bases and the V segment lost 3 bases, leaving 4 bases of the junction unmatched. This CDR3 region has 13 residues. Time point given: peripheral blood 6 weeks after treatment start. General study findings and limits: Greater 3-week expansion of tumor-associated blood clones was recorded for durable-benefit patients.

Comments on this clone: Its antigen is as yet unknown.

Each PCR reaction had synthetic TCR analog templates spiked into it. Clones were read by immunoSEQ multiplex PCR, and TCRdb kept only the in-frame ones, dropping some. Of roughly 120,000 clones in the sample, about 89% were seen once. The specimen comprised PBMCs, sampled around atezolizumab (anti-PD-L1) treatment. The clonotype originates from a man between 60 and 75 years old with urothelial cancer. The chain has TRBV30 and TRBJ2-7; 12 bases match TRBD2. CDR3 sequence (DNA): TGTGCCTGGAGGGCTAGCGGGGGGGCGGAGCAGTACTTC. It translates to CAWRASGGAEQYF.